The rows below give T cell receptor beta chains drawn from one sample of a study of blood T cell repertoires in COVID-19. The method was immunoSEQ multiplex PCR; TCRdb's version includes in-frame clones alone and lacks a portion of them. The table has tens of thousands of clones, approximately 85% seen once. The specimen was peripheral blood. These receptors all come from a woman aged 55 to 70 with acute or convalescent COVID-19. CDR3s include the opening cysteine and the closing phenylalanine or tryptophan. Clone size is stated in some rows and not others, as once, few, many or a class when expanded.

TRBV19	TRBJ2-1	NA	CASSIQGSDNEQFF
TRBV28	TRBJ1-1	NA	CASRIPAGGGTEAFF
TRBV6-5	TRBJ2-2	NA	CASSYPSSGDTGELFF
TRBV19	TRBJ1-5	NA	CASSHAARRINQPQHF
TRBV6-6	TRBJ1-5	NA	CASMRQHNQPQHF
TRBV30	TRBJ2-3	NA	CAGSLGLGILSDTQYF
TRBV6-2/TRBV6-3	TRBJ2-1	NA	CASSQIRTGGAYNEQFF
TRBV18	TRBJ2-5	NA	CASSQQGTETQYF
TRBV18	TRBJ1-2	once	CASSTISRNYGYTF
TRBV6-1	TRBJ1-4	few	CASSVRQGATNEKLFF
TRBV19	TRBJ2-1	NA	CASSPLAASYNEQFF
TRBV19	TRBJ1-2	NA	CASSIGRQKSNYGYTF
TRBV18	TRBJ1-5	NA	CASSRQGSNQPQHF
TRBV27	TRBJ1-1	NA	CASRQIRDRYVNTEAFF
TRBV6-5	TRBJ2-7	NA	CASTTRAGGAYEQYF
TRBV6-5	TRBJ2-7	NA	CASSPDRLPYEQYF
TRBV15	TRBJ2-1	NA	CATSRATTGGLLDEQFF
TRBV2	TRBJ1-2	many	CASSEGGIHYGYTF
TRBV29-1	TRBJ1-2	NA	CSVGGELNGYTF
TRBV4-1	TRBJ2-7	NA	CASSQGSTGPYEQYF
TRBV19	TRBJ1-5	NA	CASSLSGQGISQHF
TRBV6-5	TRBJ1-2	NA	CASGTSTSVYGYTF
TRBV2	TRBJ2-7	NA	CASTPRVESYEQYF
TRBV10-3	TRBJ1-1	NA	CAISESAAGGGNTEAFF
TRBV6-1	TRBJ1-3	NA	CASSGGQGASGGNTIYF
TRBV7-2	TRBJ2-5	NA	CASSLAHTSGGQETQYF
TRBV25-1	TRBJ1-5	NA	CASGEGNQPQHF
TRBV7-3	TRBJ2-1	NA	CASSSSGLGGNEQFF
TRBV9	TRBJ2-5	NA	CASSVAAGLKEETQYF
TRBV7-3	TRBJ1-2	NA	CASLDGQGYGYTF
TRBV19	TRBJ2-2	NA	CASSIGSTGNTGELFF
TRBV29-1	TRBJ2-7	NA	CSVNGLAGAVSYEQYF
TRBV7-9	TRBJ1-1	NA	CASSPDRVYAFF
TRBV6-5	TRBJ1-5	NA	CASSLEREFNQPQHF
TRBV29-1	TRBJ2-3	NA	CSVGLAVADTQYF
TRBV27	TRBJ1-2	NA	CASRVGAGGDYGYTF
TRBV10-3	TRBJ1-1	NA	CAISESQGEGTEAFF
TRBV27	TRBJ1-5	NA	CASSKRQGGSGNQPQHF
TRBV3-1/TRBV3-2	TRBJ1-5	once	CASSQESGRQPQHF
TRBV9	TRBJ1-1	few	CASSVGDSGSNTEAFF
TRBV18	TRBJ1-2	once	CASSPPGSKREGYTF
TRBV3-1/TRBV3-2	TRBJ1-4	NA	CASSRADMGKKLFF
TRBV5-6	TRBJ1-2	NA	CASSFYDRGSNYGYTF
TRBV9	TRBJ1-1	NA	CASSAHAGQENTEAFF
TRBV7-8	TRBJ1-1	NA	CASSTGGRFTEAFF
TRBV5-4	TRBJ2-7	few	CASSARLAGEKQYF
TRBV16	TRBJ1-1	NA	CASSQAGTEAFF
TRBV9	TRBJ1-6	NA	CASSPQGQGNSPLHF
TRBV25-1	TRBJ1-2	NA	CASRWWPYGYTF
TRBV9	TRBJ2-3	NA	CASSPQILDTQYF
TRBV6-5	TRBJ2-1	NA	CASSYPDRNNEQFF
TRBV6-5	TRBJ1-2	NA	CASSLDGNYGYTF